This entry lists 29 T cell receptor beta chains sequenced from one sample in a study of cytomegalovirus exposure and HLA in healthy donors. Generated by immunoSEQ multiplex PCR, the TCRdb table keeps only in-frame clones and is missing some. This table has about 120,000 clones, 88% appearing once. The sequenced material came from PBMCs. All receptors come from a woman aged 25 to 45 in good health and CMV-seropositive.

The DNA of the CDR3 is TGTGCCAGCAGTTCGCCGAGGCGGGGTAAAGATACGCAGTATTTT. Its protein is CASSSPRRGKDTQYF. V and J are TRBV27 and TRBJ2-3; D perhaps matches TRBD2 (6 bases). The V end was cut by 4 bases, the J end by 5 bases, with 16 bases between. Germline loops: CDR1 MNHEY, CDR2 SMNVEV (reference sequence). The CDR3 runs 15 residues.

This rearrangement joins TRBV6-5 to TRBJ2-5, with D possibly TRBD2 on 5 matching bases. CDR3 length equals 14 residues. V shed 2 bases and J shed 2 bases, with 9 bases lying between them. Germline CDR1 is MNHEY and CDR2 is SVGAGI. Here the CDR3 reads CASSYGRLQETQYF. The CDR3 DNA reads TGTGCCAGCAGTTACGGGAGACTGCAAGAGACCCAGTACTTC.

This clone was detected only once. The V call is TRBV6-1, the J call TRBJ1-2; D gene ambiguous. Germline V lookup: CDR1 MNHNS, CDR2 SASEGT. The CDR3 has 13 residues. The V end was cut by 6 bases, the J end by 4 bases, with 12 bases between. CDR3 bases: TGTGCCAGCAGCCCTGGAGGGTTCTATGGCTACACCTTC. Translated: CASSPGGFYGYTF.

The genes are TRBV6-6 and TRBJ2-2; no clear D. Trimming took 2 bases from V and 6 from J, leaving 4 bases between them. The germline V gene has CDR1 MNHNY and CDR2 SVGAGI (reference sequence). The CDR3 spans 12 residues. The CDR3 here is CASSYDSGELFF. The CDR3 DNA sequence: TGTGCCAGCAGTTACGACTCCGGGGAGCTGTTTTTT.

The chain combines TRBV4-2 with TRBJ2-1, with 8 bases fitting TRBD1. Trimming removed 4 bases from V and 8 bases from J; junction bases left unmatched: 7. CDR1 and CDR2 from the germline V gene are LGHNA and YNFKEQ. There are 14 residues in the CDR3. The CDR3: CASSLSTGVDEQFF. CDR3 in DNA: TGTGCCAGCAGCCTCTCGACAGGGGTCGATGAGCAGTTCTTC.

V and J are TRBV5-4 and TRBJ2-2, with 9 bases lining up with TRBD1. CDR1 and CDR2 from the germline V gene are SGHNT and YYREEE (reference sequence). This CDR3 contains 15 residues. J was trimmed by 5 bases and V by 4 bases; bases with no gene match: 6. The CDR3 loop reads CASSKGQGATGELFF. The DNA of the CDR3 is TGTGCCAGCAGCAAGGGACAGGGTGCGACCGGGGAGCTGTTTTTT.

V gene TRBV6-6 combines with J gene TRBJ1-5, with D maybe TRBD1 (6 bases). Germline CDR1 is MNHNY and CDR2 is SVGAGI (reference sequence). V was clipped by 5 bases and J by 9 bases, with 11 bases between them. CDR3 length: 12 residues. In DNA, the CDR3 is TGTGCCAGCAGTGACCAGACAGGGCCCCAGCATTTT. Translating it yields CASSDQTGPQHF.

The CDR3 loop is CAWIRGSLTDTQYF. CDR3 nucleotide sequence: TGTGCCTGGATCCGTGGGAGTCTGACAGATACGCAGTATTTT. The chain joins TRBV30 to TRBJ2-3, with D perhaps TRBD2 (5 bases). Germline V gene lookup returns CDR1 GTSNPN and CDR2 SVGIG (reference sequence). V lost 4 bases and J 3 bases, leaving 14 bases between the germline ends. The CDR3 is 14 residues long.

CDR3 sequence reads: CASSVETTPIYEQYF. CDR3 nucleotide sequence: TGTGCCAGCAGCGTAGAGACTACTCCGATCTACGAGCAGTACTTC. The chain employs TRBV9 and TRBJ2-7; D is possibly TRBD2 (5 bases). V lost 0 bases to trimming and J lost 3 bases, with 13 bases between them. The CDR3 loop spans 15 amino acids. From germline, CDR1 is SGDLS and CDR2 YYNGEE.

The V gene is TRBV7-9, the J gene TRBJ2-7; TRBD2 might be the D (6 bases). Trimming took off 5 bases at V and 5 bases at J, with 16 bases between the two ends. Germline values: CDR1 SEHNR, CDR2 FQNEAQ (reference sequence). The CDR3 is 14 amino acids. CDR3 coding DNA: TGTGCCAGCAGCCCTTCGAGCGGGCTAGACGAGCAGTACTTC. Its translation is CASSPSSGLDEQYF.

The table lists this clone with a count of one. V usage is TRBV2 and J usage is TRBJ1-3; D unresolved. V lost 8 bases and J lost 1, with 9 bases in between. In germline, CDR1 is SNHLY, CDR2 FYNNEI. This CDR3 spans 13 amino acids. This CDR3 is CASSPGSGNTIYF. DNA for the CDR3: TGTGCCAGCTCGCCGGGGTCTGGAAACACCATATATTTT.

The rearrangement joins TRBV5-1 to TRBJ2-3; TRBD2 aligns across 9 bases. This CDR3 contains 17 residues. The trim removed 0 bases at V and 6 bases at J, leaving 11 bases unmatched. Germline lookup yields CDR1 SGHRS and CDR2 YFSETQ. CDR3 sequence (DNA): TGCGCCAGCAGCTTGGCCAAATCCGGACTAGCGTCCGATACGCAGTATTTT. It is translated as CASSLAKSGLASDTQYF.

This chain joins TRBV5-4 and TRBJ1-2, with 8 positions matching TRBD1. Unmatched junction bases numbered 11, after V lost 2 bases and J lost 8 bases. The length of the CDR3 is 15 residues. CDR1 and CDR2 (germline): SGHNT, YYREEE (reference sequence). CDR3 DNA: TGTGCCAGCAGCTTCCGAGACAGGGGCTTTGGGGGCTACACCTTC. Amino acid sequence: CASSFRDRGFGGYTF.

J is TRBJ1-2 and V is TRBV2; no clear D gene. V was trimmed by 4 bases and J by 0 bases, leaving 12 bases between them. The CDR3 is made up of 15 amino acids. Germline CDR1 and CDR2: SNHLY and FYNNEI. CDR3 residues: CASSVTVEANYGYTF. In nucleotides, the CDR3 is TGTGCCAGCAGTGTTACAGTCGAAGCTAACTATGGCTACACCTTC.

This chain connects TRBV6-6 to TRBJ2-1; 7 bases fit TRBD1. In germline, CDR1 is MNHNY, CDR2 SVGAGI (reference sequence). The V and J ends lost 2 bases and 10 bases, in that order; junction bases with no gene match: 14. The CDR3 totals 16 residues. For the CDR3, the DNA is TGTGCCAGCAGTTACCCTTCACGAGGGGGCGGCCTAGAGCAGTTCTTC. Translation: CASSYPSRGGGLEQFF.

The rearrangement uses TRBV5-5 and TRBJ1-5; D call uncertain. V was shortened by 0 bases and J by 6 bases, with 10 bases between the two germline ends. The CDR3 totals 14 residues. The germline gives CDR1 SGHKS, CDR2 YYEKEE (reference sequence). This chain's CDR3 is CASSLGMGAQPQHF. The CDR3 DNA is TGTGCCAGCAGCTTGGGGATGGGAGCTCAGCCCCAGCATTTT.

The gene calls are TRBV5-4 and TRBJ2-7, with D possibly matching TRBD1 (7 bases). From germline, CDR1 is SGHNT and CDR2 YYREEE (reference sequence). This CDR3 spans 15 amino acids. The ends were cut back, 6 bases at V and 1 base at J, with 17 bases in the middle. The CDR3 nucleotides are TGTGCCAGCACCAAGTGGCAGGGGGGATCCTACGAGCAGTACTTC. It specifies CASTKWQGGSYEQYF.

This clone is a singleton in its sample. The chain has TRBV2 and TRBJ1-3; possible D gene TRBD1, 5 bases. V was cut by 3 bases and J by 1 base, with 10 bases left in between. Germline CDR1 is SNHLY and CDR2 is FYNNEI. CDR3 size: 15 residues. DNA of the CDR3: TGTGCCAGCAGTGATATCCCAGGGTCTGGAAACACCATATATTTT. The encoded protein is CASSDIPGSGNTIYF. Full variable domain (outside the CDR3, taken from reference TRBV2 and TRBJ1-3): EPEVTQTPSHQVTQMGQEVILRCVPISNHLYFYWYRQILGQKVEFLVSFYNNEISEKSEIFDDQFSVERPDGSNFTLKIRSTKLEDSAMYFCASSDIPGSGNTIYFGEGSWLTVV.

The rearrangement links TRBV7-9 to TRBJ1-2, with D perhaps matching TRBD1 (6 bases). There are 13 residues in the CDR3. Trimming left V 0 bases short and J 4 bases short, with 6 bases between. From germline, CDR1 is SEHNR and CDR2 FQNEAQ (reference sequence). The CDR3 is CASSLAGGYGYTF. Here the CDR3 DNA reads TGTGCCAGCAGCTTAGCAGGGGGCTATGGCTACACCTTC. The full variable domain, with the rest looked up from reference TRBV7-9 and TRBJ1-2, is DTGVSQNPRHKITKRGQNVTFRCDPISEHNRLYWYRQTLGQGPEFLTYFQNEAQLEKSRLLSDRFSAERPKGSFSTLEIQRTEQGDSAMYLCASSLAGGYGYTFGSGTRLTVV.

The V gene is TRBV14, the J gene TRBJ2-5; no firm D call. The V and J ends lost 0 bases and 7 bases respectively, with 12 bases between them. CDR3 size: 14 residues. The germline V gene encodes CDR1 SGHDN and CDR2 FVKESK. The CDR3 region has the DNA TGTGCCAGCAGCCAAGAGGCGGTGCAAACGACCCAGTACTTC. This gives the protein CASSQEAVQTTQYF.

The CDR3 nucleotides read TGTGCCAGCAGCTTCGGCAGGGGGCTAACTGAAGCTTTCTTT. Translating gives CASSFGRGLTEAFF. The chain combines TRBV5-6 with TRBJ1-1; 8 bases map to TRBD1. CDR1 is SGHDT, CDR2 YYEEEE, per germline. This CDR3 spans 14 amino acids. V shed 2 bases, J shed 5 bases, and the junction held 5 bases outside the gene matches.

The chain carries TRBV5-1 and TRBJ1-5, with TRBD1 identical over 7 bases. The CDR3 contains 15 residues. The V segment lost 4 bases and the J segment 0 bases; nucleotides outside the gene matches: 4. Germline lookup yields CDR1 SGHRS and CDR2 YFSETQ. In DNA, the CDR3 is TGCGCCAGCAGCCCAACAGGGGTTAGCAATCAGCCCCAGCATTTT. Translated: CASSPTGVSNQPQHF.

The chain carries TRBV5-1 and TRBJ2-3, with TRBD2 as a possible D gene (6 bases). V was shortened by 3 bases and J by 3 bases, with 11 bases between the two germline ends. Germline CDR1 is SGHRS and CDR2 is YFSETQ. CDR3 length: 14 residues. The CDR3 loop reads CASSSGTPTDTQYF. The DNA for the CDR3 is TGCGCCAGCAGCTCGGGGACTCCAACAGATACGCAGTATTTT.

V is TRBV27 and J is TRBJ1-1; tentative D call: TRBD1 (5 bases). The CDR3 has 13 amino acids. V lost 8 bases, J lost 0 bases, and 10 bases lay in between. In germline, CDR1 is MNHEY, CDR2 SMNVEV (reference sequence). This CDR3 reads CASAREVNTEAFF. The CDR3 DNA reads as TGTGCCAGCGCCAGGGAAGTGAACACTGAAGCTTTCTTT.

The V and J genes are TRBV5-1 and TRBJ1-4, with 7 bases identical to TRBD1. The CDR3 is 15 amino acids. Germline assignment: CDR1 SGHRS and CDR2 YFSETQ. V shed 2 bases and J 5 bases; nucleotides not matched to a gene: 6. CDR3 DNA sequence: TGCGCCAGCAGCTTTTTAGGGGGCGAAAATGAAAAACTGTTTTTT. Protein product: CASSFLGGENEKLFF.

The rearrangement links TRBV5-1 to TRBJ1-1; 9 positions match TRBD1. Germline-derived CDR1 and CDR2 are SGHRS and YFSETQ. V gave up 4 bases and J gave up 0 bases; unmatched junction bases: 4. This CDR3 is built from 15 residues. As DNA, the CDR3 is TGCGCCAGCAGCCCAGGACAGGGGTTGAACACTGAAGCTTTCTTT. It is translated as CASSPGQGLNTEAFF.

This CDR3 is CAISDGLAEHTDTQYF. The CDR3 DNA sequence: TGTGCCATCAGTGACGGACTAGCGGAACACACAGATACGCAGTATTTT. V is TRBV10-3 and J is TRBJ2-3; TRBD2 matches at 10 bases. V lost 3 bases, J lost 2 bases, and 5 bases stayed unmatched. Per germline, CDR1 ENHRY and CDR2 SYGVKD. The CDR3 is made up of 16 amino acids.

This clone has only one observation. The chain uses TRBV28 and TRBJ1-5; 7 bases are shared with TRBD1. This CDR3 comprises 14 residues. The germline gives CDR1 MDHEN, CDR2 SYDVKM. Unmatched junction bases numbered 9, after V lost 10 bases and J lost 3 bases. The CDR3 reads CATNSGQYNQPQHF. The CDR3 DNA sequence: TGTGCCACCAACTCGGGACAGTACAATCAGCCCCAGCATTTT.

This chain connects TRBV15 to TRBJ2-3; no definite D call. The CDR3 has 14 residues. V dropped 0 bases and J dropped 4 bases, with 8 bases sitting between them. The germline V gene encodes CDR1 LNHNV and CDR2 YYDKDF (reference sequence). In nucleotides, the CDR3 is TGTGCCACCAGCAGAGATTTGGCTTCAGATACGCAGTATTTT. It specifies CATSRDLASDTQYF.